This T cell receptor (beta chain) was sequenced for a study of regulatory T cells in long-lasting Graves disease. This CDR3 has 15 amino acids. Germline V CDR1 and CDR2: KGHSH, LQKENI. Between the trimmed V and J ends, which lost 3 bases and 2 bases, there was a span of 13 bases. This clonotype was observed many times. Sequencing libraries for TCR beta were prepared with iRepertoire HTBI primers and Arm-PCR of CDR3 regions. Per the original methods: Segment identification across samples yielded 55 to 65 TRBV and some 13 TRBJ segments. In TCRdb, the multiplex PCR reads were re-called with MiXCR into one record per CDR3 protein. TCRdb, not the authors, supplied the V and J calls. In the table there are 300,000 to 400,000 distinct CDR3 sequences, approximately 16% of which are singletons. This sample's time point: newly diagnosed GD, antithyroid drugs for less than 3 months. RNA extracted from PBMCs served as the sequencing template.

Another study also made use of these data, one on T cells in Graves' hyperthyroidism and ophthalmopathy. That study adds: Ophthalmopathy stood apart from stable hyperthyroidism in a 13 V-J model.

The chain joins TRBV18 to TRBJ2-5, with D possibly TRBD2 on 5 matching bases. This receptor was identified in a man aged 35-49 years with Graves disease. Sequencing was performed on peripheral blood mononuclear cells (PBMCs), taken at new diagnosis, from a patient treated with antithyroid drugs. The CDR3 coding sequence is TGTGCCAGCTCACCCCTCGGGGATCCTCAAGAGACCCAGTACTTC. This gives the protein CASSPLGDPQETQYF.